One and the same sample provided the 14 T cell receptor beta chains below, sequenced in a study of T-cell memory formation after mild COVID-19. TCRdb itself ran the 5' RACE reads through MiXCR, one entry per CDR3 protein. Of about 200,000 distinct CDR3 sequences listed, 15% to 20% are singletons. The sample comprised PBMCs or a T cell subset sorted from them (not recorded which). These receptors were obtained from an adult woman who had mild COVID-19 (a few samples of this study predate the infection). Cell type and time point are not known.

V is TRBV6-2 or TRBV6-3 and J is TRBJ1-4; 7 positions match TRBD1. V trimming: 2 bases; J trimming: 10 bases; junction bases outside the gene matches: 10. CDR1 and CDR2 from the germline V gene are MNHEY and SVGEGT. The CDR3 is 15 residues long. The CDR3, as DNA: TGTGCCAGCAGTTACGGGGACAGTCGAAGTGGAAAACTGTTTTTT. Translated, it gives CASSYGDSRSGKLFF.

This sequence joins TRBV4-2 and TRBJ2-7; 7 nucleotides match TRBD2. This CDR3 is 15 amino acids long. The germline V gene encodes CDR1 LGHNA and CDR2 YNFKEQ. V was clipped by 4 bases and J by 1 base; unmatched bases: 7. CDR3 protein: CASSPTSDGSYEQYF. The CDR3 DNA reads TGTGCCAGCAGCCCAACTAGCGACGGGTCCTACGAGCAGTACTTC.

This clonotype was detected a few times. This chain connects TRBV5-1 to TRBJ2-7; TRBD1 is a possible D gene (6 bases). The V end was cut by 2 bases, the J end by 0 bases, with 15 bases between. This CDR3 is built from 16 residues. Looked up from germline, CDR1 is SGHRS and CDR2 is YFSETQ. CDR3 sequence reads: CASSFGWWTASYEQYF. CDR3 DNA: TGCGCCAGCAGCTTCGGGTGGTGGACAGCCTCCTACGAGCAGTACTTC.

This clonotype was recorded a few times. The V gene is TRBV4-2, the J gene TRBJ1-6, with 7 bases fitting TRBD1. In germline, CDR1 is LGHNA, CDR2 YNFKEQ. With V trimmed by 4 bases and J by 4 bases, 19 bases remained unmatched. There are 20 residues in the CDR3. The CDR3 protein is CASSREGASGTVRYNSPLHF. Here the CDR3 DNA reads TGTGCCAGCAGCCGAGAAGGTGCAAGTGGGACAGTGAGATATAATTCACCCCTCCACTTT.

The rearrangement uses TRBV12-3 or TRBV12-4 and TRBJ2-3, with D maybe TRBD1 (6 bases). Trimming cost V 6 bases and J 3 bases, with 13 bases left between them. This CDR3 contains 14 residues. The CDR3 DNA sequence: TGTGCCAGCAGGGCTTGGACAGAAACAGATACGCAGTATTTT. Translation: CASRAWTETDTQYF.

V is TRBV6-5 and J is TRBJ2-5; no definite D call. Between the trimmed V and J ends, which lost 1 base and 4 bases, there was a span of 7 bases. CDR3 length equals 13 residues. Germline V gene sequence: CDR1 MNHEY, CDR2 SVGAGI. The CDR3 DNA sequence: TGTGCCAGCAGTTACTTAGACCGAGAGACCCAGTACTTC. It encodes CASSYLDRETQYF.

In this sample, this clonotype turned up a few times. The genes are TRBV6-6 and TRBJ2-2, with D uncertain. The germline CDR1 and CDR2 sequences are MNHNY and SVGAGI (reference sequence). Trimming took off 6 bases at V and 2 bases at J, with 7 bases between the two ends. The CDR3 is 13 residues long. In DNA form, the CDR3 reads TGTGCCAGCAGGGGGTCCAACACCGGGGAGCTGTTTTTT. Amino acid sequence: CASRGSNTGELFF.

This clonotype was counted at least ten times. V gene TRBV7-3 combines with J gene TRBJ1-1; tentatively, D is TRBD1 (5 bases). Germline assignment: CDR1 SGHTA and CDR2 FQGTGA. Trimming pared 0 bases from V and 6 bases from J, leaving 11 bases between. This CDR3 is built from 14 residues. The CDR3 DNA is TGTGCCAGCAGCTTAACAGGGCTGGGGGCTGAAGCTTTCTTT. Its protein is CASSLTGLGAEAFF.

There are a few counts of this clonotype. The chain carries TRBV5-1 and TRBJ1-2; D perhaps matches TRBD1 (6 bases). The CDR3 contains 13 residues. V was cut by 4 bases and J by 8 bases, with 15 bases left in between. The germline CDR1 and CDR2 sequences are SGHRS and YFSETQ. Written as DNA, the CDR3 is TGCGCCAGCAGCCAGGAGGGGGAAGGAGGCTACACCTTC. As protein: CASSQEGEGGYTF.

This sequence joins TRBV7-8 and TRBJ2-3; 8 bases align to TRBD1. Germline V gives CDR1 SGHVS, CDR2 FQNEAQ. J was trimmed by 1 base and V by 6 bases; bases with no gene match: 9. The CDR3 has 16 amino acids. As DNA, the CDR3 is TGTGCCAGCAGACTTGGGACAGGACTCCGCACAGATACGCAGTATTTT. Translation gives CASRLGTGLRTDTQYF.

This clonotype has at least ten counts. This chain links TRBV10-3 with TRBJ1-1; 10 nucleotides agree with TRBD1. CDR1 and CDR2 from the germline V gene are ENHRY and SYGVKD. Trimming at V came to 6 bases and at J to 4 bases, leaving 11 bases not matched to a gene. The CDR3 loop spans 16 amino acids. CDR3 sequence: CAISRQGARDGTEAFF. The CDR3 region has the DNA TGTGCCATCAGCAGACAGGGGGCGCGAGATGGCACTGAAGCTTTCTTT.

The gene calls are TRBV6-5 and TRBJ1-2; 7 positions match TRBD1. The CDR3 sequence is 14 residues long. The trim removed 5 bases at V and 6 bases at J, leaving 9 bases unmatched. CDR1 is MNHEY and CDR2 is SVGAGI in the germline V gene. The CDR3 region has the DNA TGTGCCAGCAGTAAAAACAGGGGACTCCATGGCTACACCTTC. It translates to CASSKNRGLHGYTF.

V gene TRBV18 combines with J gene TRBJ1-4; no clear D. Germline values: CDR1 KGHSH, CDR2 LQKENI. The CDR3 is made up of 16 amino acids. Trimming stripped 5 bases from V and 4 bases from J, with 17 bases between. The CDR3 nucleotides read TGTGCCAGCTCAACCTCCCCCAGGTCTCTTAATGAAAAACTGTTTTTT. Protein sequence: CASSTSPRSLNEKLFF.

The CDR3 region has the DNA TGCAGTGCTAGAGGCGTTGACTCTGGCGCCTCGAACACCGGGGAGCTGTTTTTT. Protein product: CSARGVDSGASNTGELFF. The chain uses TRBV20-1 and TRBJ2-2; the D is unclear. V lost 1 base and J lost 0, with 18 bases in between. The CDR3 is 18 amino acids. Germline V gene sequence: CDR1 DFQATT, CDR2 SNEGSKA (reference sequence).